What follows are 10 T cell receptor beta chains derived from one specimen sequenced in a study of T cell responses to AZD1222 COVID-19 vaccine. Only in-frame clones appear in the TCRdb table, and some are missing; sequencing was by immunoSEQ multiplex PCR. Counted here are 90,000 to 150,000 clones, 88% occurring once; the ten biggest clones make up 3.5%. The material was peripheral blood, obtained 28 days after the second AZD1222 dose. The receptors originated from an adult who received the AZD1222 COVID-19 vaccine.

V usage is TRBV7-9 and J usage is TRBJ1-1; TRBD1 is a possible D gene (5 bases). Germline V gene sequence: CDR1 SEHNR, CDR2 FQNEAQ (reference sequence). V was trimmed by 5 bases and J by 4 bases, leaving 14 bases between them. This CDR3 region has 14 residues. CDR3 sequence: CASSPRQLSTEAFF. CDR3 coding DNA: TGTGCCAGCAGCCCCCGACAGTTATCCACTGAAGCTTTCTTT.

The gene calls are TRBV7-6 and TRBJ2-2, with D tentatively TRBD1 (6 bases). Germline loops: CDR1 SGHVS, CDR2 FNYEAQ. There are 15 residues in the CDR3. Trimming left V 8 bases short and J 0 bases short, with 13 bases between. CDR3 protein: CASVRDNANTGELFF. CDR3 sequence (DNA): TGTGCCAGCGTTCGGGACAACGCGAACACCGGGGAGCTGTTTTTT.

This rearrangement joins TRBV2 to TRBJ1-4; D remains unclear. Germline V gene lookup returns CDR1 SNHLY and CDR2 FYNNEI. The CDR3 is 11 residues long. Trimming stripped 4 bases from V and 8 bases from J, with 5 bases between. Here the CDR3 DNA reads TGTGCCAGCAGTGTTTACGAAAAACTGTTTTTT. Its translation is CASSVYEKLFF.

This clone was detected a few times. The chain is built from TRBV30 and TRBJ2-7; TRBD1 or TRBD2 may be the D gene (6 bases each). This CDR3 is 14 amino acids long. Germline V gives CDR1 GTSNPN, CDR2 SVGIG (reference sequence). Trimming removed 4 bases from V and 3 bases from J, with 16 bases in between. The CDR3 protein is CAWNREAMIYEQYF. DNA of the CDR3: TGTGCCTGGAACAGGGAGGCCATGATCTACGAGCAGTACTTC.

The chain combines TRBV9 with TRBJ2-7, with TRBD1 matching 10 bases. J gave up 4 bases and V 6 bases, and 10 bases lay outside the gene matches. Looked up from germline, CDR1 is SGDLS and CDR2 is YYNGEE. This CDR3 contains 15 residues. The CDR3: CASNNPGTGAYEQYF. In nucleotides, the CDR3 is TGTGCCAGCAACAACCCCGGGACAGGGGCTTACGAGCAGTACTTC.

This chain uses TRBV6-4 with TRBJ2-1, with 8 bases that match TRBD2. This CDR3 contains 13 residues. Germline trimming cut 3 bases from V and 6 bases from J; bases unmatched to any gene: 1. Germline V lookup: CDR1 MRHNA, CDR2 SNTAGT. The CDR3 is CASSEGTSNEQFF. The CDR3 nucleotides read TGTGCCAGCAGTGAAGGGACTAGCAATGAGCAGTTCTTC.

This chain links TRBV14 with TRBJ1-2; no reliable D call. The ends were cut back, 4 bases at V and 8 bases at J, with 17 bases in the middle. The CDR3 spans 14 residues. Germline values: CDR1 SGHDN, CDR2 FVKESK. CDR3 in amino acids: CASSPTAGDLGYTF. In DNA form, the CDR3 reads TGTGCCAGCAGCCCAACCGCGGGCGACCTGGGCTACACCTTC.

The rearrangement links TRBV6-5 to TRBJ1-1; D gene uncertain. The CDR3 length is 13 residues. V dropped 8 bases and J dropped 1 base, with 11 bases sitting between them. CDR1 and CDR2 (germline): MNHEY, SVGAGI. The CDR3 DNA is TGTGCCAGCTCTCCCCAAGAGAACACTGAAGCTTTCTTT. Protein product: CASSPQENTEAFF.

V usage is TRBV7-2 and J usage is TRBJ2-3; D gene uncertain. V was pared by 1 base and J by 8 bases, with 10 bases between. Germline assignment: CDR1 SGHTA and CDR2 FQGNSA. The CDR3 has 13 amino acids. Written as DNA, the CDR3 is TGTGCCAGCAGCTTAGTTCGAACCGGTACGCAGTATTTT. Translation: CASSLVRTGTQYF.

The chain recombines TRBV7-2 with TRBJ1-1, with TRBD1 as a possible D gene (5 bases). The CDR3 is 12 amino acids. Deletions cut 1 base from V and 7 bases from J, with 7 bases between. Germline-derived CDR1 and CDR2 are SGHTA and FQGNSA. As DNA, the CDR3 is TGTGCCAGCAGCTTAGACAGGTTTGAAGCTTTCTTT. Amino acid sequence: CASSLDRFEAFF.